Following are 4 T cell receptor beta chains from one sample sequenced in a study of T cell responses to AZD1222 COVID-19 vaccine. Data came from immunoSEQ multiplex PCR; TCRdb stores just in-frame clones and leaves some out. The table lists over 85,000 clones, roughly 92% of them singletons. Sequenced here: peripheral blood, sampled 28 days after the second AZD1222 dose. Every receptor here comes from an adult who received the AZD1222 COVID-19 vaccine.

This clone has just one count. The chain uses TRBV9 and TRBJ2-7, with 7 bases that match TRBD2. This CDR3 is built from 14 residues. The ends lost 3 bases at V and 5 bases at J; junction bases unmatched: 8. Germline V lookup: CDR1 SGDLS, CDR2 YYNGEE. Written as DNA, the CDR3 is TGTGCCAGCAGCGCGAGACTAGCTAGGGACGAGCAGTACTTC. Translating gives CASSARLARDEQYF.

In DNA, the CDR3 is TGTGCCAGCAGCGCCGGGGGGGCGAACACCGGGGAGCTGTTTTTT. Translating it yields CASSAGGANTGELFF. The V gene is TRBV7-2, the J gene TRBJ2-2, with 8 bases identical to TRBD2. This CDR3 region has 15 residues. Trimming removed 5 bases from V and 0 bases from J; junction bases left unmatched: 2. Germline lookup yields CDR1 SGHTA and CDR2 FQGNSA.

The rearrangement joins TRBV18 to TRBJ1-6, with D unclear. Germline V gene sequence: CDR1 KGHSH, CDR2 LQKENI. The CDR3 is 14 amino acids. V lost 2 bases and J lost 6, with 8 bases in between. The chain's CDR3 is CASSPDIINSPLHF. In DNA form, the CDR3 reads TGTGCCAGCTCACCAGACATTATTAATTCACCCCTCCACTTT.

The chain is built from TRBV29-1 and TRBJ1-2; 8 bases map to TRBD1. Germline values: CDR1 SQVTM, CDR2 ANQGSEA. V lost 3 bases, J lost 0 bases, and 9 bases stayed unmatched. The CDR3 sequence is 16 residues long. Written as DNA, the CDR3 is TGCAGCGTTGACGGGACAGGCTCCTTAGCTAACTATGGCTACACCTTC. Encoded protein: CSVDGTGSLANYGYTF.